This note documents a single T cell receptor beta chain sequence. What it binds is not known. A read error may explain this, as a much larger clone is one base away. The length of the CDR3 is 16 residues. The ends lost 5 bases at V and 2 bases at J; junction bases unmatched: 6. As for time point: newly diagnosed GD, antithyroid drugs for less than 3 months. The TCR library was prepared using RNA isolated from PBMCs. Those enrolled as patients came out of an endocrinology department in Xi'an, China. This sample stems from a study of regulatory T cells in long-lasting Graves disease. Whole-study results and caveats: Limited sample numbers may have lowered accuracy. Segments TRBV28, TRBJ1-2 and TRBJ2-5 showed preferential usage in persistent disease.

TCR beta libraries were built with iRepertoire HTBI primers and Arm-PCR of CDR3 regions. One entry per CDR3 protein, called by TCRdb with MiXCR from the multiplex PCR reads. The table lists around 400,000 distinct CDR3 sequences, about 15% of them singletons. These data were also reused for a study on T cells in Graves' hyperthyroidism and ophthalmopathy. That report adds: Appearing also in blood were most of the thyroid clonotypes expanded above 0.001.

The material was peripheral blood mononuclear cells (PBMCs), obtained at new diagnosis, from a patient treated with antithyroid drugs. The TCR was taken from a woman aged 40 to 55 with Graves disease. The chain has TRBV12-3 or TRBV12-4 and TRBJ2-1; TRBD2 aligns across 10 bases. The DNA for the CDR3 is TGTGCCAGCAGTGATGGACTAGCGGTGCCCTACAATGAGCAGTTCTTC. Residues: CASSDGLAVPYNEQFF.